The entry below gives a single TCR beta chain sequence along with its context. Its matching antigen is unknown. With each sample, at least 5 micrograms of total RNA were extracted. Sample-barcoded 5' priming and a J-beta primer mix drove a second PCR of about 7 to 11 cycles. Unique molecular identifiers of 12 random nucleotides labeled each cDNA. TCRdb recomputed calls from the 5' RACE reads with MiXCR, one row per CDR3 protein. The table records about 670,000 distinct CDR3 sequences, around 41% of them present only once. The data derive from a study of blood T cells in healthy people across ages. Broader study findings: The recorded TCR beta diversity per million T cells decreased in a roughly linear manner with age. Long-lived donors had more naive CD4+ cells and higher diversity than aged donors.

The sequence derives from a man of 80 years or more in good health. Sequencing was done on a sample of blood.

The CDR3 nucleotides are TGCGCCAGCAGCCAAGCCCGCGCGAGCTCCTACAATGAGCAGTTCTTC. Amino acids: CASSQARASSYNEQFF. V usage is TRBV4-1 and J usage is TRBJ2-1; D uncertain. The CDR3 covers 16 residues. Germline V gene sequence: CDR1 MGHRA, CDR2 YSYEKL. V gave up 1 base and J gave up 0 bases, with 10 bases separating them.